These 17 T cell receptor beta chains share one sample of origin, sequenced in a study of cytomegalovirus exposure and HLA in healthy donors. The PCR employed 60 Vbeta primers together with 13 Jbeta primers. TCRdb keeps only in-frame clones here, not all; method: immunoSEQ multiplex PCR. The sample has about 160,000 clones; less than 80% are singletons. Sequenced material: PBMCs. All receptors derive from a man aged 35-49 years in good health and CMV-seronegative.

V is TRBV30 and J is TRBJ1-6; no definite D call. CDR3 size: 15 residues. From germline, CDR1 is GTSNPN and CDR2 SVGIG (reference sequence). Deletions cut 1 base from V and 5 bases from J, with 12 bases between. The CDR3 loop is CAWSDGGPHNSPLHF. In nucleotides, the CDR3 is TGTGCCTGGAGTGACGGAGGCCCTCATAATTCACCCCTCCACTTT.

V usage is TRBV2 and J usage is TRBJ2-1, with D maybe TRBD2 (6 bases). The CDR3 has 13 amino acids. With 8 bases removed from V and 4 bases from J, the gap between germline ends came to 12 bases. Germline CDR1 is SNHLY and CDR2 is FYNNEI. Here the CDR3 DNA reads TGTGCCAGCGGGACGGGGAGGTACAATGAGCAGTTCTTC. This gives the protein CASGTGRYNEQFF.

V usage is TRBV18 and J usage is TRBJ1-5; possible D gene TRBD1, 5 bases. Germline-derived CDR1 and CDR2 are KGHSH and LQKENI. The V and J ends lost 4 bases and 6 bases respectively, with 10 bases between them. The length of the CDR3 is 13 residues. CDR3 DNA: TGTGCCAGCTCACAGCAGGGAATTCAGCCCCAGCATTTT. Its translation is CASSQQGIQPQHF.

As regards this clone: The junction does not match germline at one end; this may be a read error. V gene TRBV19 combines with J gene TRBJ1-4; 8 nucleotides line up with TRBD1. Germline V lookup: CDR1 LNHDA, CDR2 SQIVND (reference sequence). The CDR3 spans 15 residues. The CDR3 region has the DNA TGTGTCAGTAGTCACCGGACAGGGTTTGGGGAAAAACTGTTTTTT. Encoded protein: CVSSHRTGFGEKLFF. Complete variable domain (other parts from reference TRBV19 and TRBJ1-4): DGGITQSPKYLFRKEGQNVTLSCEQNLNHDAMYWYRQDPGQGLRLIYYSQIVNDFQKGDIAEGYSVSREKKESFPLTVTSAQKNPTAFYLCVSSHRTGFGEKLFFGSGTQLSVL.

The V call is TRBV6-6, the J call TRBJ1-1, with D tentatively TRBD1 (5 bases). The CDR3 is 14 amino acids. V lost 0 bases and J lost 0, with 5 bases in between. Germline lookup yields CDR1 MNHNY and CDR2 SVGAGI (reference sequence). CDR3 sequence reads: CASSYSTVNTEAFF. The CDR3 bases are TGTGCCAGCAGTTACTCGACAGTGAACACTGAAGCTTTCTTT.

The chain employs TRBV27 and TRBJ1-2, with no clear D. This CDR3 has 14 residues. Germline V lookup: CDR1 MNHEY, CDR2 SMNVEV (reference sequence). The V end lost 3 bases, the J end lost 6 bases, and 14 bases lay between the germline ends. CDR3 loop: CASSFRLEFNGYTF. DNA for the CDR3: TGTGCCAGCAGTTTCCGTCTGGAGTTTAATGGCTACACCTTC.

In this sample, this clone turned up a few times. The chain combines TRBV19 with TRBJ1-1; possible D gene TRBD1, 5 bases. The CDR3 sequence is 15 residues long. Trimming removed 3 bases from V and 0 bases from J, with 11 bases in between. Germline-derived CDR1 and CDR2 are LNHDA and SQIVND (reference sequence). CDR3 amino acids: CASSIGQGLNTEAFF. The CDR3 nucleotides read TGTGCCAGTAGTATCGGGCAGGGTTTGAACACTGAAGCTTTCTTT.

The V call is TRBV5-6, the J call TRBJ1-2; D remains ambiguous. The germline V gene has CDR1 SGHDT and CDR2 YYEEEE. This CDR3 comprises 13 residues. V lost 7 bases to trimming and J lost 0 bases, with 10 bases between them. This CDR3 is CASALGANYGYTF. The DNA of the CDR3 is TGTGCCAGCGCTTTGGGAGCTAACTATGGCTACACCTTC. Full variable domain (rest looked up from reference TRBV5-6 and TRBJ1-2): DAGVTQSPTHLIKTRGQQVTLRCSPKSGHDTVSWYQQALGQGPQFIFQYYEEEERQRGNFPDRFSGHQFPNYSSELNVNALLLGDSALYLCASALGANYGYTFGSGTRLTVV.

About this clone itself: A read error is likely, as this CDR3 ends without the conserved phenylalanine or tryptophan. Here the CDR3 DNA reads TGTGCCAGCAGCTTGGCCCGGCAGGCGTACACCACCACTGAAGCTTTCTCT. Encoded protein: CASSLARQAYTTTEAFS. The V gene is TRBV5-6, the J gene TRBJ1-1; the D is unclear. The germline CDR1 and CDR2 sequences are SGHDT and YYEEEE. V was trimmed by 0 bases and J by 4 bases, leaving 19 bases between them. There are 17 residues in the CDR3.

A few counts support this clone. The chain uses TRBV28 and TRBJ2-3; 12 bases map to TRBD1. Unmatched junction bases numbered 3, after V lost 6 bases and J lost 2 bases. The V gene's germline CDR1 is MDHEN and CDR2 SYDVKM. The CDR3 is made up of 15 amino acids. CDR3 nucleotide sequence: TGTGCCAGCAGGAGGGGACAGGGGGCCACAGATACGCAGTATTTT. Translating gives CASRRGQGATDTQYF.

The chain employs TRBV9 and TRBJ2-7; the match to TRBD1 covers 7 bases. Germline CDR1 reads SGDLS; CDR2 reads YYNGEE. V lost 6 bases, J lost 6 bases, and 12 bases stayed unmatched. The length of the CDR3 is 14 residues. In nucleotides, the CDR3 is TGTGCCAGCACCGAGTGGGACAGTGCTGGCGAGCAGTACTTC. This sequence encodes CASTEWDSAGEQYF.

The genes are TRBV9 and TRBJ2-6; TRBD1 aligns across 9 bases. Losses at the gene ends were 3 bases for V and 1 base for J; bases not matched to a gene: 11. The CDR3 runs to 19 residues. Germline-derived CDR1 and CDR2 are SGDLS and YYNGEE. The CDR3 sequence is CASSARGQGSGSGANVLTF. In DNA form, the CDR3 reads TGTGCCAGCAGCGCCAGAGGACAGGGGAGCGGGTCTGGGGCCAACGTCCTGACTTTC. The full variable domain, with the rest looked up from reference TRBV9 and TRBJ2-6, is DSGVTQTPKHLITATGQRVTLRCSPRSGDLSVYWYQQSLDQGLQFLIQYYNGEERAKGNILERFSAQQFPDLHSELNLSSLELGDSALYFCASSARGQGSGSGANVLTFGAGSRLTVL.

This clone came up once. The chain couples TRBV19 to TRBJ2-3, with 7 bases fitting TRBD2. V shed 8 bases, J shed 0 bases, and the junction held 5 bases outside the gene matches. The CDR3 covers 14 residues. Germline lookup yields CDR1 LNHDA and CDR2 SQIVND (reference sequence). For the CDR3, the DNA is TGTGCCAGTGGCGGGGGAGATAGCACAGATACGCAGTATTTT. Translating it yields CASGGGDSTDTQYF. The complete variable domain, with remaining parts taken from reference TRBV19 and TRBJ2-3, reads DGGITQSPKYLFRKEGQNVTLSCEQNLNHDAMYWYRQDPGQGLRLIYYSQIVNDFQKGDIAEGYSVSREKKESFPLTVTSAQKNPTAFYLCASGGGDSTDTQYFGPGTRLTVL.

This chain links TRBV7-9 with TRBJ2-1; 9 bases agree with TRBD1. The junction had 13 bases not matched to a gene; V was cut back by 5 bases and J by 8 bases. Germline V gives CDR1 SEHNR, CDR2 FQNEAQ (reference sequence). The CDR3 has 16 residues. The CDR3: CASSPRGQGISDEQFF. CDR3 sequence (DNA): TGTGCCAGCAGCCCTCGGGGACAGGGAATTTCGGATGAGCAGTTCTTC.

The chain combines TRBV5-1 with TRBJ2-2; D gene unclear. The germline gives CDR1 SGHRS, CDR2 YFSETQ. The ends were cut back, 0 bases at V and 6 bases at J, with 6 bases in the middle. This CDR3 has 13 residues. The CDR3, as DNA: TGCGCCAGCAGCTTGGGGAGCGCCGGGGAGCTGTTTTTT. Translating it yields CASSLGSAGELFF.

This clone was recorded only once. V gene TRBV4-3 combines with J gene TRBJ2-2; possibly TRBD2 for D (6 bases). This CDR3 spans 14 amino acids. Per the germline V gene, CDR1 is LGHNA and CDR2 is YSLEER. The germline V and J ends were trimmed by 3 bases and 6 bases, with 11 bases remaining between them. This CDR3 is CASSQLREAGELFF. The DNA of the CDR3 is TGCGCCAGCAGCCAGCTTAGGGAGGCCGGGGAGCTGTTTTTT.

This sequence joins TRBV19 and TRBJ2-1, with a tentative D call TRBD2 (6 bases). V gave up 3 bases and J gave up 6 bases, with 9 bases separating them. CDR1 LNHDA and CDR2 SQIVND come from the germline V gene (reference sequence). CDR3 size: 13 residues. Here the CDR3 DNA reads TGTGCCAGTAGTATCCGACTAGTCAATGAGCAGTTCTTC. Its protein product is CASSIRLVNEQFF.